The rows below give T cell receptor beta chains drawn from one sample of a study of shared clonotypes between healthy human individuals. The data were produced by immunoSEQ multiplex PCR, yet TCRdb's version contains in-frame clones alone and is incomplete. This sample has roughly 590,000 clones; around 95% occur once, and the top ten carry about 0.11%. Sequencing input: naive CD8+ T cells sorted from blood. These receptors all stem from a woman aged 25 to 39 in good health. The CDR3 runs from the conserved cysteine through the conserved F or W.

TRBV15 | CATSREFLEAFF
TRBV11-2 | CASSLAAGRNQPQHF
TRBV15 | CATSRDMGYVTDTQYF
TRBV4-1 | CASSQVGFGRTDTQYF
TRBV5-1 | CASSFGNSYEQYF
TRBV19 | CASSIAAAGRQDTQYF
TRBV6-1 | CASSEPGTGVYAFF
TRBV5-6 | CASSRAPLHNQPQHF
TRBV2 | CASLEGQNFDNEQFF
TRBV5-4 | CASSSQGGWTGELFF
TRBV15 | CATSTWGTGGMETQYF
TRBV30 | CAWSDLAGWEQFF
TRBV27 | CASSLSGPPSGNTIYF
TRBV13 | CASSFQRNYEQYF
TRBV7-9 | CASSFDRDEQYF
TRBV28 | CASSLRRIMPKGTEAFF
TRBV19 | CASSTSPRQNTEAFF
TRBV28 | CASSLVIGGAGTEAFF
TRBV4-2 | CASSPSALRERDYQETQYF
TRBV7-9 | CASSSQDPDQPQHF
TRBV5-6 | CASGATGMDYGYTF
TRBV15 | CATSSSSHEQFF
TRBV27 | CASSLGQGPYEQYF
TRBV5-1 | CASSLGRGSTDTQYF
TRBV27 | CASSHGQGITGELFF
TRBV5-1 | CASSPDRVRQETQYF